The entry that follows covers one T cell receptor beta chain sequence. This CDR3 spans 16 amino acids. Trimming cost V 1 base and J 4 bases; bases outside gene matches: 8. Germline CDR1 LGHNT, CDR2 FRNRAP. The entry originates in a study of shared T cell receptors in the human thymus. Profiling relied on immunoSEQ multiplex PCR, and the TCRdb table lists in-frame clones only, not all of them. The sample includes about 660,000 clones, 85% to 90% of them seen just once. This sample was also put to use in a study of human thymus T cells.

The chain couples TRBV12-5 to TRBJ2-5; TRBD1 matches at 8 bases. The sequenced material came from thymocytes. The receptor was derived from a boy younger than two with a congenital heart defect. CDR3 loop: CASGLDDRGGGETQYF. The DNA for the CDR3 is TGTGCTAGTGGTTTGGACGACAGGGGCGGAGGAGAGACCCAGTACTTC.